A single sample gave rise to the 2 T cell receptor beta chains below, sequenced in a study of CD8 T cells in Susac syndrome (dated by TCRdb to between 2017 and 2020). Libraries were constructed by the immunoSEQ multiplex PCR assay. RNA was extracted with the RNeasy kit and roughly 0.45 to 1 ug was reverse transcribed using random hexamers. TCRdb applied fastp at Q25 and MiXCR to the public reads, then kept only in-frame beta chains. Rows matching on CDR3 protein sequence are summarized as one entry with the most common DNA and genes. This sample comprises about 94,000 distinct CDR3 sequences, around 94% of them detected only once. The leading ten clones occupy about 0.3% of the sample. The specimen was CD4+ T cells from PBMCs. These receptors were collected from a human donor with Susac syndrome.

V and J are TRBV9 and TRBJ1-1; no firm D call. The CDR3 loop spans 13 amino acids. V was cut by 5 bases and J by 5 bases, with 13 bases left in between. Germline V gives CDR1 SGDLS, CDR2 YYNGEE. The CDR3 loop is CASSQQRETEAFF. In DNA form, the CDR3 reads TGTGCCAGCAGTCAACAGAGGGAAACTGAAGCTTTCTTT. Filled out from reference TRBV9 and TRBJ1-1, the complete variable domain reads DSGVTQTPKHLITATGQRVTLRCSPRSGDLSVYWYQQSLDQGLQFLIQYYNGEERAKGNILERFSAQQFPDLHSELNLSSLELGDSALYFCASSQQRETEAFFGQGTRLTVV.

The chain recombines TRBV7-2 with TRBJ2-3, with TRBD1 identical over 7 bases. The CDR3 totals 14 residues. V trimming: 4 bases; J trimming: 0 bases; junction bases outside the gene matches: 1. CDR1 is SGHTA and CDR2 is FQGNSA in the germline V gene. CDR3 nucleotide sequence: TGTGCCAGCAGCTCGGGACAGAGCACAGATACGCAGTATTTT. It codes for CASSSGQSTDTQYF.